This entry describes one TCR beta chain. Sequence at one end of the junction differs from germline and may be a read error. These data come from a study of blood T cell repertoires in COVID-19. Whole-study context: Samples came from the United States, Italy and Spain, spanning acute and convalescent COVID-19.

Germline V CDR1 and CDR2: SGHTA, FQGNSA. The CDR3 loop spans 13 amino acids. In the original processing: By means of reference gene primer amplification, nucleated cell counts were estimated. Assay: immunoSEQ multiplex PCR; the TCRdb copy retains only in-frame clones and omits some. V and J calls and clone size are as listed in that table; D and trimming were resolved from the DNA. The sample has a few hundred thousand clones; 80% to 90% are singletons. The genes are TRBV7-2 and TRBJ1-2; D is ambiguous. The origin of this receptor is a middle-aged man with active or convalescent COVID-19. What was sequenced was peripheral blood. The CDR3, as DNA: TGTGCCAGCAGCTTAGAGAGGAGGTCCCAGGCCGCCTTC. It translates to CASSLERRSQAAF.